Presented here are 15 T cell receptor beta chains from one specimen sequenced in a study of blood T cell repertoires in COVID-19. Some clones are missing from TCRdb's copy, which holds only in-frame ones; the method was immunoSEQ multiplex PCR. The sample consists of 110,000 to 150,000 clones, roughly 82% of them appearing once. Sequencing was done on a sample of peripheral blood. The origin of the receptors is a man older than 75 with acute or convalescent COVID-19.

The chain links TRBV7-9 to TRBJ1-4; D possibly corresponds to TRBD1 (5 bases). CDR3 length equals 12 residues. Trimming stripped 5 bases from V and 8 bases from J, with 9 bases between. Germline assignment: CDR1 SEHNR and CDR2 FQNEAQ (reference sequence). In DNA form, the CDR3 reads TGTGCCAGCAGCACCGGGGGGGAAAAACTGTTTTTT. This gives the protein CASSTGGEKLFF.

The chain couples TRBV5-1 to TRBJ2-1; TRBD1 aligns across 12 bases. Losses at the gene ends were 3 bases for V and 0 bases for J; bases not matched to a gene: 4. Per the germline V gene, CDR1 is SGHRS and CDR2 is YFSETQ. This CDR3 contains 17 residues. The chain's CDR3 is CASSSGTGGFSYNEQFF. The CDR3 nucleotides are TGCGCCAGCAGCTCCGGGACAGGGGGCTTCTCCTACAATGAGCAGTTCTTC.

The CDR3 sequence is CAWRRRDTQYF. The CDR3 DNA sequence: TGTGCCTGGAGAAGGAGAGATACGCAGTATTTT. The chain couples TRBV30 to TRBJ2-3, with D uncertain. Trimming shortened V by 3 bases and J by 5 bases, and 6 bases separated the two germline ends. Germline values: CDR1 GTSNPN, CDR2 SVGIG (reference sequence). CDR3 length: 11 residues.

This clone was counted ten times or more. The V and J genes are TRBV7-3 and TRBJ1-6; TRBD1 matches 10 bases. The CDR3 consists of 12 residues. Trimming at V came to 8 bases and at J to 10 bases, leaving 2 bases not matched to a gene. Germline loops: CDR1 SGHTA, CDR2 FQGTGA. As DNA, the CDR3 is TGTGCCAGCGGGACAGGGGAGTCACCCCTCCACTTT. Protein sequence: CASGTGESPLHF.

This clone appeared a few times. The chain recombines TRBV7-2 with TRBJ2-1; possibly TRBD2 for D (6 bases). The CDR3 totals 15 residues. V was pared by 5 bases and J by 9 bases, with 20 bases between. The germline CDR1 and CDR2 sequences are SGHTA and FQGNSA. CDR3 sequence reads: CASSITGLTTGEQFF. The CDR3 DNA reads TGTGCCAGCAGCATCACAGGACTAACTACGGGTGAGCAGTTCTTC.

The chain carries TRBV7-6 and TRBJ1-5; D unresolved. CDR3 size: 13 residues. V dropped 0 bases and J dropped 5 bases, with 5 bases sitting between them. Germline CDR1 and CDR2: SGHVS and FNYEAQ. The CDR3 reads CASSLAPDQPQHF. CDR3 DNA sequence: TGTGCCAGCAGCTTAGCCCCGGATCAGCCCCAGCATTTT.

The gene calls are TRBV5-5 and TRBJ2-5; D may be TRBD1 (5 bases). The germline gives CDR1 SGHKS, CDR2 YYEKEE (reference sequence). The CDR3 length is 15 residues. V lost 1 base, J lost 4 bases, and 14 bases lay in between. The CDR3 sequence is CASSLRAGLGETQYF. CDR3 coding DNA: TGTGCCAGCAGCTTGCGGGCAGGGTTGGGAGAGACCCAGTACTTC.

The chain is built from TRBV2 and TRBJ2-7; D is unclear. There are 15 residues in the CDR3. Germline CDR1 and CDR2: SNHLY and FYNNEI. V lost 4 bases, J lost 0 bases, and 13 bases lay in between. CDR3 in DNA: TGTGCCAGCAGTGTACGCTTACTGAGCTCCTACGAGCAGTACTTC. Translated: CASSVRLLSSYEQYF.

This sequence joins TRBV5-6 and TRBJ2-5; D possibly corresponds to TRBD1 (5 bases). The CDR3 has 13 amino acids. Germline V gives CDR1 SGHDT, CDR2 YYEEEE. With 1 base removed from V and 5 bases from J, the gap between germline ends came to 9 bases. CDR3 sequence reads: CASSLRRVETQYF. CDR3 DNA: TGTGCCAGCAGCTTGCGCAGGGTGGAGACCCAGTACTTC.

In this sample, this clone turned up a few times. J is TRBJ1-3 and V is TRBV7-9; D not certain. From germline, CDR1 is SEHNR and CDR2 FQNEAQ (reference sequence). The CDR3 has 14 residues. The V and J ends lost 5 bases and 4 bases respectively, with 12 bases between them. The CDR3 nucleotides read TGTGCCAGCAGCCCCTCGCCAGAAGGAAACACCATATATTTT. Translating gives CASSPSPEGNTIYF.

This clone was observed a handful of times. CDR3: CASSADRTIRTGELFF. Here the CDR3 DNA reads TGTGCCAGCAGCGCGGACAGAACAATAAGGACCGGGGAGCTGTTTTTT. This chain uses TRBV7-2 with TRBJ2-2; possible D gene TRBD1, 6 bases. The CDR3 runs to 16 residues. Germline CDR1 SGHTA, CDR2 FQGNSA. V lost 5 bases to trimming and J lost 5 bases, with 18 bases between them.

This sequence joins TRBV7-2 and TRBJ1-2, with D possibly being TRBD1 (5 bases). The CDR3 has 14 residues. Looked up from germline, CDR1 is SGHTA and CDR2 is FQGNSA. V was trimmed by 3 bases and J by 7 bases, leaving 15 bases between them. The CDR3, as DNA: TGTGCCAGCAGCTTCGAGGTCCAGGGATCTGGCTACACCTTC. Its protein is CASSFEVQGSGYTF.

CDR3 in DNA: TGTGCCAGCAGCACGCGGGACAGAAAGACAGATACGCAGTATTTT. Its translation is CASSTRDRKTDTQYF. This chain connects TRBV5-8 to TRBJ2-3, with D possibly matching TRBD1 (7 bases). The CDR3 loop spans 15 amino acids. Per germline, CDR1 SGHTS and CDR2 YDEGEE. The V gene lost 4 bases and the J gene lost 3 bases, with 15 bases spanning the gap. Based on the CDR3 plus reference TRBV5-8 and TRBJ2-3, the full variable domain is EAGVTQSPTHLIKTRGQQATLRCSPISGHTSVYWYQQALGLGLQFLLWYDEGEERNRGNFPPRFSGRQFPNYSSELNVNALELEDSALYLCASSTRDRKTDTQYFGPGTRLTVL.

This clone has only a few counts. V is TRBV1 and J is TRBJ2-1; the table's D call of TRBD2 was not tested on the DNA. TRBV1 is shown as a pseudogene. This CDR3 is 16 amino acids long. CDR3 residues: CTSSQAPGNSYNEQFF. CDR3 bases: TGCACCAGCAGCCAAGCTCCGGGTAACTCCTACAATGAGCAGTTCTTC.

This chain uses TRBV5-6 with TRBJ2-5; tentatively, D is TRBD2 (6 bases). This CDR3 comprises 13 residues. Germline V gives CDR1 SGHDT, CDR2 YYEEEE. V lost 7 bases to trimming and J lost 2 bases, with 12 bases between them. As DNA, the CDR3 is TGTGCCAGCGGATTAGCGGAACAAGAGACCCAGTACTTC. Translation: CASGLAEQETQYF.